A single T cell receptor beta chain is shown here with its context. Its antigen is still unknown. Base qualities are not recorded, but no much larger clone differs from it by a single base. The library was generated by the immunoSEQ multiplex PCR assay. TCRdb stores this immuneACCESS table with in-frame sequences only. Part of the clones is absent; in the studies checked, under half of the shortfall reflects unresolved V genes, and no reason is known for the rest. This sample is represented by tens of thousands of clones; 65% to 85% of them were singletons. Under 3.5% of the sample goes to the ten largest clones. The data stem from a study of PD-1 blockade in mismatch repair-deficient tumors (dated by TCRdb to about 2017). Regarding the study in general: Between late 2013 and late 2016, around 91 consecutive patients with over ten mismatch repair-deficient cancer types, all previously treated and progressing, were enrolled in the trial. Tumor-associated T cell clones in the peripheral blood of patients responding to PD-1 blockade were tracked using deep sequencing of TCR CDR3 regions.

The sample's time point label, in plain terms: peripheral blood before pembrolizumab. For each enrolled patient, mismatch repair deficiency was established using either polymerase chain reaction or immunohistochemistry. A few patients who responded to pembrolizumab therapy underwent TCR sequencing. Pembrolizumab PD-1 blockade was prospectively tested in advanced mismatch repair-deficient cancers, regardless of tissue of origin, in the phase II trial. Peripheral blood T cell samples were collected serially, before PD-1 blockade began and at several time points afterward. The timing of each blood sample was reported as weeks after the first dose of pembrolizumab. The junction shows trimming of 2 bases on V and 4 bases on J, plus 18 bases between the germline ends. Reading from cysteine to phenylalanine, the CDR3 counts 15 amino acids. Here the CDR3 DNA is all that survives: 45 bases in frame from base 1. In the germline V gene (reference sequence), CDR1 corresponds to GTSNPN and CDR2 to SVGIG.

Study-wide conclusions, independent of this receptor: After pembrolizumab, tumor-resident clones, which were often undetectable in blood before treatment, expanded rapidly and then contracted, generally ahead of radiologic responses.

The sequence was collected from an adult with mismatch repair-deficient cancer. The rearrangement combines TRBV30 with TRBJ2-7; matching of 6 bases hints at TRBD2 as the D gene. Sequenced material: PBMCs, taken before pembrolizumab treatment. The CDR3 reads CAWSPGQPGEYEQYF. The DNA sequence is TGTGCCTGGAGTCCGGGCCAACCGGGGGAGTACGAGCAGTACTTC.